The 2 T cell receptor beta chains below all came from one sample that was sequenced in a study of blood T cell repertoires in COVID-19. TCRdb's table, derived via immunoSEQ multiplex PCR, lists solely in-frame clones and lacks some. The repertoire holds about 320,000 clones, approximately 88% seen once, with approximately 5% in the top ten. The sample comprised PBMCs or T cells enriched from blood (not recorded which). The source is a man between 60 and 75 years old who had recovered from COVID-19.

V is TRBV5-6 and J is TRBJ2-3, with 8 bases fitting TRBD2. The V and J ends lost 3 bases and 5 bases, in that order; junction bases with no gene match: 8. Looked up from germline, CDR1 is SGHDT and CDR2 is YYEEEE. This CDR3 is built from 15 residues. The CDR3 coding sequence is TGTGCCAGCAGCTCCGCCGCGGGAGGTGGAGATACGCAGTATTTT. Its translation is CASSSAAGGGDTQYF.

The chain couples TRBV5-1 to TRBJ1-1; 9 positions match TRBD1. V shed 4 bases, J shed 3 bases, and the junction held 4 bases outside the gene matches. The CDR3 sequence is 14 residues long. Germline-derived CDR1 and CDR2 are SGHRS and YFSETQ. CDR3 nucleotide sequence: TGCGCCAGCAGCGGACAGGGGCTGGACACTGAAGCTTTCTTT. It codes for CASSGQGLDTEAFF.